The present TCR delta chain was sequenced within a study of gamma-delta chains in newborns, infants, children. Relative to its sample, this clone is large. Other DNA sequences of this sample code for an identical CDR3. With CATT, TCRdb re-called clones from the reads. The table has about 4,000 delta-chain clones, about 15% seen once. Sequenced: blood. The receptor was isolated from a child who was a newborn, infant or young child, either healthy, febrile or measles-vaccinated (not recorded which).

CDR3 sequence reads: CACDTLQSLTAQLFF. The CDR3 DNA is TGTGCCTGTGACACTCTTCAGTCTTTGACAGCACAACTCTTCTTT. The chain combines TRDV2 with TRDJ2, with D unresolved. CDR1 is GEAIGNYY, CDR2 EKD, per germline. This CDR3 contains 15 residues. The ends were cut back, 1 base at V and 0 bases at J, with 8 bases in the middle.